The rows below give T cell receptor beta chains drawn from one sample of a study of Tregs in tolerant kidney transplant recipients. Measured with immunoSEQ multiplex PCR; TCRdb has only the in-frame clones, and not every one. The sample lists nearly 15,000 clones, around 77% occurring once. Sequencing used Tregs from blood, obtained before the transplant. These receptors originate from a human donor who received a combined kidney and bone marrow transplant. Each CDR3 is given with its conserved first and last residue. D genes are given only for firm matches. Only part of the rows carry a size: once, few, many, or a class if the clone is expanded.

cdr3_aa | cdr3_nt | clone_size | j_call | v_call | d_call
CASSLYSMNTEAFF | TGCGCCAGCAGCTTGTACTCGATGAACACTGAAGCTTTCTTT | - | TRBJ1-1 | TRBV5-1 | -
CSVPGQGYYGYTF | TGCAGCGTTCCGGGACAGGGATACTATGGCTACACCTTC | - | TRBJ1-2 | TRBV29-1 | TRBD1
CASSETDPGGTSTDTQYF | TGTGCCAGCAGTGAAACCGACCCAGGGGGGACTAGCACAGATACGCAGTATTTT | - | TRBJ2-3 | TRBV2 | -
CAWSSPSGRAGRGTDTQYF | TGTGCCTGGAGTAGTCCCAGCGGGAGGGCTGGGCGGGGGACAGATACGCAGTATTTT | - | TRBJ2-3 | TRBV30 | TRBD2
CAWSQAGVGYGYTF | TGTGCCTGGAGTCAGGCCGGGGTAGGGTATGGCTACACCTTC | - | TRBJ1-2 | TRBV30 | -
CASRRTSGRAGSTGELFF | TGTGCCAGCAGACGGACTAGCGGGAGGGCCGGGAGTACCGGGGAGCTGTTTTTT | - | TRBJ2-2 | TRBV2 | TRBD2
CASSPPGRGEQYF | TGTGCCAGCAGTCCCCCGGGCCGGGGCGAGCAGTACTTC | - | TRBJ2-7 | TRBV6-6 | -
CASSSTVGRGRQYF | TGTGCCAGCAGCTCCACAGTGGGGCGGGGGAGGCAGTACTTC | - | TRBJ2-7 | TRBV11-2 | TRBD2
CASSQDARDYEQYF | TGCGCCAGCAGCCAAGACGCGCGGGACTACGAGCAGTACTTC | - | TRBJ2-7 | TRBV4-3 | -
CASSIDRGWNQPQHF | TGTGCCAGTAGTATAGACAGGGGTTGGAATCAGCCCCAGCATTTT | few | TRBJ1-5 | TRBV19 | -
CASSWGVDSRGTQYF | TGCGCCAGCAGCTGGGGGGTAGACAGCCGGGGGACCCAGTACTTC | once | TRBJ2-5 | TRBV5-1 | -
CASTISGANVLTF | TGTGCCAGCACCATCTCTGGGGCCAACGTCCTGACTTTC | - | TRBJ2-6 | TRBV9 | -